What follows describes a single T cell receptor beta chain. The sample originates from a study of blood T cell repertoires in COVID-19. Participants were aged 18 to 89 years, lived in over 20 US areas, and enrolled virtually. In assigning cohorts, the study relied on participant-reported clinical history. As handled by the study authors: Using reference gene primer amplification, nucleated cell counts were estimated. Sequencing was performed with immunoSEQ multiplex PCR; in TCRdb, only in-frame clones are kept and a portion is missing. That table gives V, J and clone size, and the DNA gave D and trimming. This table has about 180,000 clones, roughly 90% appearing once. CDR1 LNHDA and CDR2 SQIVND come from the germline V gene (reference sequence). CDR3 size: 14 residues. The V gene lost 0 bases and the J gene lost 5 bases, with 10 bases spanning the gap.

The sample comprised PBMCs or T cells enriched from blood (not recorded which). The clonotype was recovered from a human donor with acute COVID-19. The donor label of this sample is uncertain. The J gene is TRBJ2-5, the V gene TRBV19; D is uncertain. The CDR3 DNA follows: TGTGCCAGTAGTATAGAGGGCCCCACGGAGACCCAGTACTTC. This gives the protein CASSIEGPTETQYF. Together with reference TRBV19 and TRBJ2-5, the CDR3 gives the full variable domain: DGGITQSPKYLFRKEGQNVTLSCEQNLNHDAMYWYRQDPGQGLRLIYYSQIVNDFQKGDIAEGYSVSREKKESFPLTVTSAQKNPTAFYLCASSIEGPTETQYFGPGTRLLVL.